This is a list of T cell receptor beta chains from one sample in a study of cytomegalovirus exposure and HLA in healthy donors. Assay used: immunoSEQ multiplex PCR; TCRdb lists only in-frame clones, some missing. The data hold around 180,000 clones, with over 70% observed a single time. The sequenced sample consisted of PBMCs. The receptor set was obtained from a boy younger than 10 in good health and CMV-seronegative. The CDR3 runs from the conserved cysteine through the conserved F or W. A D gene is named only where the DNA matches it firmly. Clone size is shown for a subset of rows, as once, few, many or a class of expanded clone.

D gene	V gene	J gene	clone size	CDR3 DNA	CDR3 protein
-	TRBV29-1	TRBJ2-7	-	TGCAGCGTTGAAGGAGTCGGACGGGGACAGTACTTC	CSVEGVGRGQYF
-	TRBV2	TRBJ1-1	-	TGTGCCAGCAGTGATCTCGGACAGTTTAGGGCTTTCTTT	CASSDLGQFRAFF
-	TRBV6-5	TRBJ2-7	-	TGTGCCAGCAGCTATGACAGGTACGGCGAGCAGTACTTC	CASSYDRYGEQYF
TRBD2	TRBV2	TRBJ2-1	-	TGTGCCAGCAGTGAAGGTTCCAGCGGGAGTTCCTACAATGAGCAGTTCTTC	CASSEGSSGSSYNEQFF
-	TRBV29-1	TRBJ1-1	once	TGCAGCGTTTTTGATAGTTCCACTGAAGCTTTCTTT	CSVFDSSTEAFF
-	TRBV2	TRBJ2-3	-	TGTGCCAGCAGGTATAACCGGGTTAGCACAGATACGCAGTATTTT	CASRYNRVSTDTQYF
-	TRBV6-4	TRBJ2-1	-	TGTGCCAGCAGTGACGGCAGGGGGGCGAACAATGAGCAGTTCTTC	CASSDGRGANNEQFF
TRBD1	TRBV28	TRBJ2-3	-	TGTGCCAGCAGTGACCCACATAGACAGGGTAGAACAGATACGCAGTATTTT	CASSDPHRQGRTDTQYF
-	TRBV2	TRBJ2-3	once	TGTGCCAGCAGTAAAACTAGCGATACGCAGTATTTT	CASSKTSDTQYF
-	TRBV27	TRBJ1-1	-	TGTGCCAGCAGTACCCAGGGTGCAGCTTTCTTT	CASSTQGAAFF
-	TRBV4-3	TRBJ1-2	-	TGCGCCAGCAGCCAAGAGGCGGGGCCTGGTGGCTACACCTTC	CASSQEAGPGGYTF
TRBD1	TRBV19	TRBJ1-2	once	TGTGCCAGTAGCCCGGGACAGTTCTCCTATGGCTACACCTTC	CASSPGQFSYGYTF
TRBD1	TRBV4-2	TRBJ2-7	-	TGTGCCAGCAGCCCGGACAGGGGGCCTTACGAGCAGTACTTC	CASSPDRGPYEQYF
-	TRBV6-5	TRBJ1-4	-	TGTGCCAGCGGCCCAACTAATGAAAAACTGTTTTTT	CASGPTNEKLFF
-	TRBV7-9	TRBJ1-1	-	TGTGCCAGCAGCTTTCAGGGAAACACTGAAGCTTTCTTT	CASSFQGNTEAFF
TRBD2	TRBV12-5	TRBJ2-3	-	TGTGCTAGTTCTTTAGCGGGTGGCACAGATACGCAGTATTTT	CASSLAGGTDTQYF
TRBD2	TRBV6-5	TRBJ2-1	-	TGTGCCAGCAGTTCCCCAGGGGTAGCGGGATCAATTGAGCAGTTCTTC	CASSSPGVAGSIEQFF
-	TRBV9	TRBJ2-6	few	TGTGCCAGCAGCGGTAGCGTCTGGAGTGCTGGGGCCAACGTCCTGACTTTC	CASSGSVWSAGANVLTF
-	TRBV18	TRBJ1-3	-	TGTGCCAGCTCACCACCGGGGGCGCCTGGAAACACCATATATTTT	CASSPPGAPGNTIYF
TRBD2	TRBV19	TRBJ2-3	-	TGTGCCAGTAGAGAAGCGGGAGTGGTCGATACGCAGTATTTT	CASREAGVVDTQYF
-	TRBV2	TRBJ2-1	-	TGTGCCAGCAGTGAGGGGGCGGTTTACAATGAGCAGTTCTTC	CASSEGAVYNEQFF
TRBD1	TRBV27	TRBJ2-3	-	TGTGCCAGCACCCTTGGACAGGGCACAGATACGCAGTATTTT	CASTLGQGTDTQYF
-	TRBV2	TRBJ1-5	-	TGTGCCAGCAGTAATCACAAAATCTCGGGTCAGCCCCAGCATTTT	CASSNHKISGQPQHF
TRBD2	TRBV6-5	TRBJ2-1	few	TGTGCCAGCAGTTACTCCGGGACTAGAACCTTTAATGAGCAGTTCTTC	CASSYSGTRTFNEQFF
-	TRBV7-2	TRBJ2-2	once	TGTGCCAGCAGCCCGGGGTCTGGGTTCGGGGAGCTGTTTTTT	CASSPGSGFGELFF
TRBD1	TRBV19	TRBJ1-2	-	TGTGCCAGTACCCTAGGGGGCGTCTCTAACTATGGCTACACCTTC	CASTLGGVSNYGYTF
-	TRBV5-1	TRBJ2-6	-	TGCGCCAGCAGCTTAAGTCCTGGGGCCAACGGCCTGACTTTC	CASSLSPGANGLTF
-	TRBV30	TRBJ2-1	-	TGTGCCTGGAGTGCCTCAGAGCTCGGGCCGCTCTTCGGGGGTGAGCAGTTCTTC	CAWSASELGPLFGGEQFF
-	TRBV6-6	TRBJ2-6	few	TGTGCCAGCACGAGGCGCTCTGGGGCCAACGTCCTGACTTTC	CASTRRSGANVLTF
-	TRBV25-1	TRBJ1-1	-	TGTGCCAGCAGTGTGTCCAGGGGCCGGGGCACTGAAGCTTTCTTT	CASSVSRGRGTEAFF
TRBD1	TRBV7-9	TRBJ1-2	many	TGTGCCAGCAGTTCACCGGGACAGGGTTACGGCTACACCTTC	CASSSPGQGYGYTF
TRBD2	TRBV2	TRBJ2-5	once	TGTGCCAGCAGCCCCCTGCGGGGGGGCGGGGCCGAGACCCAGTACTTC	CASSPLRGGGAETQYF
TRBD2	TRBV6-4	TRBJ2-4	few	TGTGCCAGCAGAGGGACTAGCGGGAGGGGAGTCAAAAACATTCAGTACTTC	CASRGTSGRGVKNIQYF
-	TRBV2	TRBJ1-6	-	TGTGCCAGCAGTACAGGGAAGCCTTCTGATTCACCCCTCCACTTT	CASSTGKPSDSPLHF
TRBD1	TRBV5-4	TRBJ1-2	-	TGTGCCAGCAGCGCTTATTGGGACAGGGAACAAGCTAACTATGGCTACACCTTC	CASSAYWDREQANYGYTF
TRBD2	TRBV11-2	TRBJ2-7	-	TGTGCCAGCACCTATCGACTAGCGGAGTCCTACGAGCAGTACTTC	CASTYRLAESYEQYF
TRBD1	TRBV5-4	TRBJ1-4	few	TGTGCCAGCAGCGGGGACAGCTTTGGGGATGAAAAACTGTTTTTT	CASSGDSFGDEKLFF
TRBD1	TRBV7-4	TRBJ2-3	-	TGTGCCAGCAGTTGGGGACAGAACACAGATACGCAGTATTTT	CASSWGQNTDTQYF
TRBD2	TRBV7-2	TRBJ2-3	-	TGTGCCAGCAGCTCCCGACTAGCGGGGACCACAGATACGCAGTATTTT	CASSSRLAGTTDTQYF
-	TRBV6-5	TRBJ2-1	-	TGTGCCAGCAGTGAAGAGGTGTGGAATGAGCAGTTCTTC	CASSEEVWNEQFF
TRBD1	TRBV7-2	TRBJ1-6	-	TGTGCCAGCAGCTCTACGACAGGGGGTCGTTCACCCCTCCACTTT	CASSSTTGGRSPLHF
-	TRBV5-1	TRBJ1-2	-	TGCGCCAGCAGCACCGAGGGAGCTCCACTGGGCACCTTC	CASSTEGAPLGTF
TRBD1	TRBV30	TRBJ1-3	-	TGTGCCTGGAGTGCCACCTCCGGGACAGGGACCTCTGGAAACACCATATATTTT	CAWSATSGTGTSGNTIYF
-	TRBV14	TRBJ2-2	-	TGTGCCAGCAGCGAACTTTACACCGGGGAGCTGTTTTTT	CASSELYTGELFF
-	TRBV5-6	TRBJ1-2	once	TGTGCCAGCAGCTTGGGGAGCGCAAGCTATGGCTACACCTTC	CASSLGSASYGYTF
-	TRBV27	TRBJ1-1	few	TGTGCCAGCAGACATGCGGGTAACACTGAAGCTTTCTTT	CASRHAGNTEAFF
TRBD1	TRBV6-1	TRBJ1-2	-	TGTGCCAGCACCCCCCGGACAGGGTCGGATGGCTACACCTTC	CASTPRTGSDGYTF
-	TRBV12-5	TRBJ1-2	few	TGTGCTAGTGGTTTGCGAGGCGGGGAAGACGGCTACACCTTC	CASGLRGGEDGYTF